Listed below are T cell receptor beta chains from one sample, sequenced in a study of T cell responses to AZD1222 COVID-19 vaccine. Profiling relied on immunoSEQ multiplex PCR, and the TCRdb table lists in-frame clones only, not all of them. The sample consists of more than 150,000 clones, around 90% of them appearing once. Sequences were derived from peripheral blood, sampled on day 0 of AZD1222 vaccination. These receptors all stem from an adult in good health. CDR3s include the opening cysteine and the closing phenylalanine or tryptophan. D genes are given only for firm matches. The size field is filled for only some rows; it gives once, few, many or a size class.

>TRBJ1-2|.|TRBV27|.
TGTGCCAGCAGTTTAGACCCGAAGGGAGGCTACACCTTC
CASSLDPKGGYTF
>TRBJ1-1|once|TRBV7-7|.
TGTGCTAGCAGCTTAAACAGAGACACTGAAGCTTTCTTT
CASSLNRDTEAFF
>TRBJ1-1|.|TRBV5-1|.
TGCGCCAGCAGCTCCGAGGGGAACACTGAAGCTTTCTTT
CASSSEGNTEAFF
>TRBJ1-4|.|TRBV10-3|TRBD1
TGTGCCATCTCGGGGGACAGGGTAGGGAAAAAACTGTTTTTT
CAISGDRVGKKLFF
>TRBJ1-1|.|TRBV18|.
TGTGCCAGCTCACCCCCGAGGCTGGGGACTGAAGCTTTCTTT
CASSPPRLGTEAFF
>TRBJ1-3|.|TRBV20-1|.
TGCAGTGCTAGTGGGGGGCGTGGAAACACCATATATTTT
CSASGGRGNTIYF
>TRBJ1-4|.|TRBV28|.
TGTGCCAGCGGCGTCGGAAAAGAAAAACTGTTTTTT
CASGVGKEKLFF
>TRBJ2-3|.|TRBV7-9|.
TGTGCCAGCAGCCCACTCATCGGCGGGACTACAGATACGCAGTATTTT
CASSPLIGGTTDTQYF
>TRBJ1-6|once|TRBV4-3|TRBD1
TGCGCCAGCAGCCAAGAAGGGACAGCGAATTCACCCCTCCACTTT
CASSQEGTANSPLHF
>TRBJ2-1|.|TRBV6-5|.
TGTGCCAGCAGCCAAATAGGGGGCTCCTACAATGAGCAGTTCTTC
CASSQIGGSYNEQFF
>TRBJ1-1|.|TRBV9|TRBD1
TGTGCCAGCAGCGTCGGACAGGGGAACACTGAAGCTTTCTTT
CASSVGQGNTEAFF
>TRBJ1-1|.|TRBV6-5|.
TGTGCCACCAGAGCCGGCGGGTTGAACACTGAAGCTTTCTTT
CATRAGGLNTEAFF
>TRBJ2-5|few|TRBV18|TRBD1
TGTGCCAGCTCGCCAACAGGGGTTCAAGAGACCCAGTACTTC
CASSPTGVQETQYF
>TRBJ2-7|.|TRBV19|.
TGTGCCAGTAGTATAGACGAGACGTTCGAGCAGTACTTC
CASSIDETFEQYF
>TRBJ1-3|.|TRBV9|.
TGTGCCAGCAGCGTCACAGGGATGGGAAACACCATATATTTT
CASSVTGMGNTIYF
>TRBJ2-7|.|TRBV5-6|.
TGTGCCAGCAGTAGTGCAGCCTACGAGCAGTACTTC
CASSSAAYEQYF
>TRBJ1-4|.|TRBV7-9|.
TGTGCCAGCAGCTTAGAAAGGGGGGTGAATGAAAAACTGTTTTTT
CASSLERGVNEKLFF
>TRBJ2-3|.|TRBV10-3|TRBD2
TGTGCCATCAGCGTGGGACTAGCGGGAGTAAAGGATACGCAGTATTTT
CAISVGLAGVKDTQYF
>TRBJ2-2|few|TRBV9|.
TGTGCCAGCAGCGCCAAAGAAGGGGCGAGGCCCACCGGGGAGCTGTTTTTT
CASSAKEGARPTGELFF
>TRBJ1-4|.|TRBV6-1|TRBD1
TGTGCCAGCAGCCACGCTGACAGGGCGGAAAAACTGTTTTTT
CASSHADRAEKLFF
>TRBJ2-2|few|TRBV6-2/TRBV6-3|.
TGTGCCAGCAGTACGAACACCGGGGAGCTGTTTTTT
CASSTNTGELFF
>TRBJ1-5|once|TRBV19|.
TGTGCCAGTAGTATAGCTGGAGGGCTGCGGAGCAATCAGCCCCAGCATTTT
CASSIAGGLRSNQPQHF
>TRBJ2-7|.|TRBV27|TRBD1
TGTGCCAGCAGGGGGGGCCAGGGGGCAGGGGAGCAGTACTTC
CASRGGQGAGEQYF
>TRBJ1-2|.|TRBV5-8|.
TGTGCCAGCAGCTGGGGGGACAAGGATGGCTACACCTTC
CASSWGDKDGYTF
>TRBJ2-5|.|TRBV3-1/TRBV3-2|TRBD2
TGTGCCAGCAGCCAAGGACTAGCGGGAGGGGGGGAGACCCAGTACTTC
CASSQGLAGGGETQYF
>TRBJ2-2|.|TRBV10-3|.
TGTGCCATCGCTCGACAGACCACCGGGGAGCTGTTTTTT
CAIARQTTGELFF
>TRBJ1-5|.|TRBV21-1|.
TGTGCCAGCAGCAAATTCGCGCGTTGCAGCCTAGATCAGCCCCAGCATTTT
CASSKFARCSLDQPQHF
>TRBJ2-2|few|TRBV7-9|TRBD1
TGTGCCAGCAGCCAGACAGGGATGGGGACCGGGGAGCTGTTTTTT
CASSQTGMGTGELFF
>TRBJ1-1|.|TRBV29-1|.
TGCAGCGTTGTATTCCGGGGGTTGAACACTGAAGCTTTCTTT
CSVVFRGLNTEAFF
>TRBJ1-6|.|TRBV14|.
TGTGCCAGCAGCCATGAGGACGTCCGTAATTCACCCCTCCACTTT
CASSHEDVRNSPLHF
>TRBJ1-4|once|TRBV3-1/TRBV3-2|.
TGTGCCAGCAGCCAAGAGAGGTCGCCGGTCAATGAAAAACTGTTTTTT
CASSQERSPVNEKLFF
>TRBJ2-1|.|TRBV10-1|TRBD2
TGCGCCAGCAGTGAGTCGGGCGGGAGCATCTATGAGCAGTTCTTC
CASSESGGSIYEQFF
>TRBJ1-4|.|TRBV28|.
TGTGCCAGCAGTTTGCCGGGGATTGGGGAAAAACTGTTTTTT
CASSLPGIGEKLFF
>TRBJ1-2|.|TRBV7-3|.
TGTGCCAGCAGCTTAGGGCAGGGGATGGGCTATGGCTACACCTTC
CASSLGQGMGYGYTF
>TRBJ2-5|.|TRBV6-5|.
TGTGCCAGCAGTTCAAATACCGCAGGGGAAGAGACCCAGTACTTC
CASSSNTAGEETQYF
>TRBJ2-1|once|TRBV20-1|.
TGCAGTGCTAGAATTCTGAATGAGCAGTTCTTC
CSARILNEQFF
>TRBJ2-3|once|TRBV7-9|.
TGTGCCAGCAGCTTAGGACCGGAAGATACGCAGTATTTT
CASSLGPEDTQYF
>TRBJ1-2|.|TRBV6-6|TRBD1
TGTGCCAGCAGTTACTCGATTGGGACAGGGGATGATGGCTACACCTTC
CASSYSIGTGDDGYTF
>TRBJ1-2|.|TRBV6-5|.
TGTGCCAGCAGTTACTGGGGGCCCAAGAGCGGCTACACCTTC
CASSYWGPKSGYTF
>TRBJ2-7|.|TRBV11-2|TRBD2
TGTGCCAGCAGCTTACTATTAGCGGGAGGGCTGGCCTACGAGCAGTACTTC
CASSLLLAGGLAYEQYF
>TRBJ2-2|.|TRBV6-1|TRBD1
TGTGCCAGCAGTGAAAGGGGGACAGGCAGGGAGCTGTTTTTT
CASSERGTGRELFF